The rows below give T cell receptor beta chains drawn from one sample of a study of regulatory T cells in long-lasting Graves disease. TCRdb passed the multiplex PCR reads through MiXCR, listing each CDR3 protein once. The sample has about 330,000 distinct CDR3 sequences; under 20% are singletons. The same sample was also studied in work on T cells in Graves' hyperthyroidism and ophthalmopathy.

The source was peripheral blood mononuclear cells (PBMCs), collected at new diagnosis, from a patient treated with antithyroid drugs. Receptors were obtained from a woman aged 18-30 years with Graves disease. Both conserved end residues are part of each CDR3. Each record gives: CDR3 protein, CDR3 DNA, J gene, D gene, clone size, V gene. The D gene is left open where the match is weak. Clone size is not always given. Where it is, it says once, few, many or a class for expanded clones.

CASSAWTGDTEAFF TGTGCCAGTAGTGCATGGACAGGGGACACTGAAGCTTTCTTT TRBJ1-1 TRBD1 NA TRBV19
CASSSRGPRGEQYF TGTGCCAGCAGCTCCCGTGGACCGCGGGGCGAGCAGTACTTC TRBJ2-7 NA many TRBV12-3/TRBV12-4
CASNQGLAGRTGELFF TGCGCCAGCAATCAAGGACTAGCGGGGCGTACCGGGGAGCTGTTTTTT TRBJ2-2 TRBD2 NA TRBV4-1
CAIRDRGMNSPLHF TGTGCCATCAGGGACAGGGGGATGAATTCACCCCTCCACTTT TRBJ1-6 TRBD1 NA TRBV10-3
CAWSWGGNTEAFF TGTGCCTGGAGCTGGGGAGGTAACACTGAAGCTTTCTTT TRBJ1-1 NA NA TRBV30
CASSLEEQTKNSPLHF TGCGCCAGCAGCTTGGAGGAACAGACCAAAAATTCACCCCTCCACTTT TRBJ1-6 NA many TRBV5-1
CASSPPGKPQHF TGTGCCAGCAGCCCCCCTGGGAAGCCCCAGCATTTT TRBJ1-5 NA few TRBV28
CASSPGLAGGPTQYF TGTGCCAGCAGCCCGGGACTAGCGGGGGGGCCGACCCAGTACTTC TRBJ2-5 TRBD2 many TRBV5-5
CASTASGRVTDTQYF TGTGCCAGCACCGCTAGCGGGAGGGTGACAGATACGCAGTATTTT TRBJ2-3 TRBD2 few TRBV9
CASRRGSRDTQYF TGTGCCAGCCGCCGTGGCAGCCGGGATACGCAGTATTTT TRBJ2-3 NA few TRBV19
CASSQVRLYEQYF TGTGCCAGCAGCCAAGTAAGGCTCTACGAGCAGTACTTC TRBJ2-7 NA NA TRBV14
CASSQDVGINQPQHF TGTGCCAGCAGCCAAGATGTAGGGATAAATCAGCCCCAGCATTTT TRBJ1-5 NA NA TRBV3-1
CASSLAGTRDSYNEQFF TGTGCCAGCAGCTTAGCGGGGACTAGGGACTCCTACAATGAGCAGTTCTTC TRBJ2-1 TRBD2 many TRBV7-2
CASSSQAGLAGYNEQFF TGCGCCAGCAGCAGCCAAGCCGGACTAGCGGGGTATAATGAGCAGTTCTTC TRBJ2-1 TRBD2 NA TRBV5-1
CASSMESRHNEQFF TGTGCCAGCAGCATGGAGAGTCGGCACAATGAGCAGTTCTTC TRBJ2-1 NA many TRBV7-9
CASSLRQGPFEQYF TGTGCCAGCAGTCTAAGACAGGGTCCCTTCGAGCAGTACTTC TRBJ2-7 TRBD1 NA TRBV12-3/TRBV12-4
CASKRDAAGNTIYF TGTGCCAGCAAGCGGGACGCCGCTGGAAACACCATATATTTT TRBJ1-3 NA NA TRBV6-1
CASSSPQRGQETQYF TGTGCCAGCAGTTCACCCCAACGTGGGCAAGAGACCCAGTACTTC TRBJ2-5 NA NA TRBV28
CSARVRPPYGYTF TGCAGTGCTAGGGTCAGGCCCCCCTATGGCTACACCTTC TRBJ1-2 NA NA TRBV20-1
CSALAGDSYNEQFF TGCAGTGCTTTAGCGGGGGACTCCTACAATGAGCAGTTCTTC TRBJ2-1 TRBD2 many TRBV20-1
CSQKGTRDRGSQETQYF TGCAGTCAAAAGGGCACCCGGGACAGGGGATCCCAAGAGACCCAGTACTTC TRBJ2-5 TRBD1 many TRBV20-1
CASESGGSYNEQFF TGTGCCAGCGAGTCGGGTGGGTCCTACAATGAGCAGTTCTTC TRBJ2-1 NA many TRBV3-1
CASRNPSGGSLTQYF TGTGCCAGCAGGAATCCTAGCGGGGGGTCTCTGACCCAGTACTTC TRBJ2-5 TRBD2 NA TRBV28
CASSYSRFLTSGSRTDTQYF TGTGCCAGCAGTTACTCGAGGTTCTTAACTAGCGGGAGCCGCACAGATACGCAGTATTTT TRBJ2-3 TRBD2 NA TRBV6-6
CASSRSRKDEQYF TGTGCCAGCAGCCGCTCTCGGAAGGACGAGCAGTACTTC TRBJ2-7 NA many TRBV3-1
CASSDVVGREPQHF TGTGCCAGCAGTGATGTTGTGGGGAGGGAGCCCCAGCATTTT TRBJ1-5 NA NA TRBV6-1
CASSLSHSGNTIYF TGTGCCAGCAGCTTATCTCACTCTGGAAACACCATATATTTT TRBJ1-3 NA few TRBV13
CASRRTKQVLSTEAFF TGTGCCAGTAGGCGTACAAAACAGGTTTTGAGCACTGAAGCTTTCTTT TRBJ1-1 NA few TRBV19
CASSHANRGDTQYF TGTGCCAGCAGCCACGCCAACAGGGGGGATACGCAGTATTTT TRBJ2-3 TRBD1 many TRBV3-1
CASSLFWGSRDPGGTQYF TGTGCCAGCAGTTTATTCTGGGGGTCGCGGGACCCGGGGGGGACCCAGTACTTC TRBJ2-5 TRBD2 once TRBV12-3/TRBV12-4
CASSFGANTGELFF TGTGCCAGCAGCTTTGGAGCGAACACCGGGGAGCTGTTTTTT TRBJ2-2 NA many TRBV11-2
CASSQDRSSGGEFF TGTGCCAGCAGCCAAGATCGATCTAGCGGGGGGGAGTTCTTC TRBJ2-5 TRBD2 few TRBV4-2
CASSPKVRDRGNEQYF TGTGCCAGCAGCCCAAAAGTCCGGGACAGGGGGAACGAGCAGTACTTC TRBJ2-7 TRBD1 many TRBV3-1
CSARGTGLSSYNSPLHF TGCAGTGCTAGAGGGACAGGTCTTAGCTCCTATAATTCACCCCTCCACTTT TRBJ1-6 TRBD1 NA TRBV20-1
CASVQGIYGYTF TGTGCCAGCGTCCAGGGGATCTATGGCTACACCTTC TRBJ1-2 NA many TRBV28
CASNPLDRTYGYTF TGTGCCAGTAACCCACTGGACAGGACCTATGGCTACACCTTC TRBJ1-2 TRBD1 NA TRBV19
CASSPGIQPQHF TGTGCCAGCAGTCCAGGGATCCAGCCCCAGCATTTT TRBJ1-5 NA NA TRBV6-1
CSAESTSGRSSEQFF TGCAGTGCTGAAAGTACTAGCGGGAGGTCAAGTGAGCAGTTCTTC TRBJ2-1 TRBD2 many TRBV20-1
CASSQEPGTGGYEQYF TGTGCCAGCAGCCAAGAGCCCGGGACAGGGGGCTACGAGCAGTACTTC TRBJ2-7 TRBD1 NA TRBV3-1
CSGGGKSSYNEQFF TGCAGCGGCGGGGGCAAGAGCTCCTACAATGAGCAGTTCTTC TRBJ2-1 NA NA TRBV29-1
CASSKRGSGANVLTF TGTGCCAGCAGTAAAAGAGGATCTGGGGCCAACGTCCTGACTTTC TRBJ2-6 NA many TRBV28
CSAGGTTDTQYF TGCAGTGCTGGGGGTACCACAGATACGCAGTATTTT TRBJ2-3 NA many TRBV20-1
CSARDFRGGGNTIYF TGCAGTGCTAGAGATTTCCGAGGCGGTGGAAACACCATATATTTT TRBJ1-3 NA few TRBV20-1
CASSQDATSASPLHF TGTGCCAGCAGCCAAGATGCCACCAGCGCTTCACCCCTCCACTTT TRBJ1-6 NA few TRBV4-2
CASSQAQVPNQPQHF TGTGCCAGCAGCCAAGCACAGGTTCCCAATCAGCCCCAGCATTTT TRBJ1-5 NA many TRBV3-1
CASSEGAGGNEQFF TGTGCCAGCAGTGAAGGGGCCGGGGGCAATGAGCAGTTCTTC TRBJ2-1 NA many TRBV6-2/TRBV6-3
CASSRDRASYEQYF TGTGCCAGCAGCCGCGACAGGGCTTCTTACGAGCAGTACTTC TRBJ2-7 TRBD1 many TRBV7-2
CASHGAGVQDEQYF TGTGCCTCACATGGGGCGGGAGTCCAGGACGAGCAGTACTTC TRBJ2-7 TRBD2 many TRBV30
CASSSLGQGALNTEAFF TGTGCCAGCAGTTCCCTGGGACAGGGGGCACTGAACACTGAAGCTTTCTTT TRBJ1-1 TRBD1 many TRBV28
CASSLPDRVNTEAFF TGCGCCAGCAGCCTTCCGGACAGGGTTAACACTGAAGCTTTCTTT TRBJ1-1 TRBD1 many TRBV5-1
CASSLGLARSEQYF TGTGCCAGCAGCCTAGGACTGGCTCGGAGCGAGCAGTACTTC TRBJ2-7 NA many TRBV11-2
CASRTSSSGSFYEQYF TGTGCCAGCAGAACCTCGAGCAGTGGGTCCTTCTACGAGCAGTACTTC TRBJ2-7 NA many TRBV2
CASSRRLAGSYEQYF TGTGCCAGCAGCCGCCGACTAGCGGGCTCCTACGAGCAGTACTTC TRBJ2-7 TRBD2 once TRBV11-3
CASRTGDFAEAFF TGTGCCAGCAGGACAGGGGACTTCGCTGAAGCTTTCTTT TRBJ1-1 TRBD1 many TRBV2
CASRPQGNTEAFF TGTGCCAGCAGACCACAGGGGAACACTGAAGCTTTCTTT TRBJ1-1 NA NA TRBV12-3/TRBV12-4
CSAAGLAGEGADTQYF TGCAGTGCCGCAGGACTAGCGGGAGAGGGAGCCGATACGCAGTATTTT TRBJ2-3 TRBD2 NA TRBV20-1
CASSLSGAPYEQYF TGCGCCAGCAGCTTGTCCGGGGCGCCCTACGAGCAGTACTTC TRBJ2-7 NA many TRBV5-1
CASRPRDTGELFF TGTGCCAGCAGGCCTAGAGACACCGGGGAGCTGTTTTTT TRBJ2-2 NA few TRBV6-1
CAWDRGGTEAFF TGTGCCTGGGACAGGGGAGGAACTGAAGCTTTCTTT TRBJ1-1 TRBD1 many TRBV30
CSARDRGAYEQYF TGCAGTGCTAGAGATCGGGGAGCCTACGAGCAGTACTTC TRBJ2-7 NA many TRBV20-1